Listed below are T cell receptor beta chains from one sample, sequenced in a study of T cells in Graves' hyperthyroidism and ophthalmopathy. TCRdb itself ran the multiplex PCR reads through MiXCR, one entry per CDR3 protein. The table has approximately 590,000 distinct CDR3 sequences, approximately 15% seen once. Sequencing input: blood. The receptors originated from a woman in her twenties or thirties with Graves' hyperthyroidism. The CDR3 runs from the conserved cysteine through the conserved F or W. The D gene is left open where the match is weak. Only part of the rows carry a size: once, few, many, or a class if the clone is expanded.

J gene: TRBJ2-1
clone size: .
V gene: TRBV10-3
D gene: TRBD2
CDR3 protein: CAISGWTSGSNTPGYNEQFF
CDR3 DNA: TGTGCCATCAGTGGATGGACTAGCGGGAGTAATACCCCTGGCTACAATGAGCAGTTCTTC

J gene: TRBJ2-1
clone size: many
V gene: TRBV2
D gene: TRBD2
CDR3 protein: CASSALLAGERNEQFF
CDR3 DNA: TGTGCCAGCAGTGCCTTACTAGCGGGAGAAAGAAATGAGCAGTTCTTC

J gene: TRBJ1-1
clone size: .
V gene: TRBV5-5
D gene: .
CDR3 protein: CASSLEGNSVAFF
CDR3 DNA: TGTGCCAGCAGCTTGGAGGGAAACTCGGTGGCTTTCTTT

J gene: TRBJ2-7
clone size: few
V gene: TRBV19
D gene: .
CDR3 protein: CASSISAVSEQYF
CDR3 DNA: TGTGCCAGTAGTATCAGCGCGGTTTCCGAGCAGTACTTC

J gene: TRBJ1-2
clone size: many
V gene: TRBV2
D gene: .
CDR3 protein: CASHPEGYTF
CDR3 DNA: TGTGCCAGTCACCCGGAGGGCTACACCTTC

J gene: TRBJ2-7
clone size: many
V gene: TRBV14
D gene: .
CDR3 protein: CASSEQGFAVEQYF
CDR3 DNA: TGTGCCAGCAGCGAGCAGGGATTCGCGGTCGAGCAGTACTTC

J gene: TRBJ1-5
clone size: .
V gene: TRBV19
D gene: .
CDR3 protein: CASSMETARNQPQHF
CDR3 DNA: TGTGCCAGTAGTATGGAGACAGCCCGTAATCAGCCCCAGCATTTT

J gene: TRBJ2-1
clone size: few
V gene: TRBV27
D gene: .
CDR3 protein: CASSLVVSSYNEQFF
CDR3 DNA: TGTGCCAGCAGTTTAGTAGTAAGCTCCTACAATGAGCAGTTCTTC

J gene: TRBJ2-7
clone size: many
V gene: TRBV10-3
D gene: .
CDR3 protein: CAISEVLGEDEQYF
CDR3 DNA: TGTGCCATCAGTGAAGTATTAGGGGAAGACGAGCAGTACTTC

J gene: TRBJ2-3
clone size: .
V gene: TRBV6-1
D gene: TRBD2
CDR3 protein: CARTPRLAGLCADTQYF
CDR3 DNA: TGTGCCAGGACCCCCAGACTAGCGGGCCTCTGTGCAGATACGCAGTATTTT

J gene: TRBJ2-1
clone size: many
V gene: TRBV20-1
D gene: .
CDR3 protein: CSARRSGKSSYNEQFF
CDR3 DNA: TGCAGTGCTAGGCGAAGCGGAAAGAGCTCCTACAATGAGCAGTTCTTC

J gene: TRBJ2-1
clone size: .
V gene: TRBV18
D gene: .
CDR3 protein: CASSQPIDEQFF
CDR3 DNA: TGTGCCAGCTCCCAACCTATCGATGAGCAGTTCTTC

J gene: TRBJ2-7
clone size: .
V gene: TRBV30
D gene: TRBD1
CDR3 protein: CAWSGRQGGEQYF
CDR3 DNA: TGTGCCTGGAGTGGGAGACAGGGGGGCGAGCAGTACTTC

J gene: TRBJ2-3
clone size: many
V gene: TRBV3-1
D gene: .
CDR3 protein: CASSPDRISTDTQYF
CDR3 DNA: TGTGCCAGCAGCCCGGACAGAATTAGCACAGATACGCAGTATTTT

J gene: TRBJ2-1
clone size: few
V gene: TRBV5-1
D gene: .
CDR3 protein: CASSLVEGTPLDEQFF
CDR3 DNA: TGTGCCAGCAGCTTAGTAGAGGGTACTCCATTGGATGAGCAGTTCTTC

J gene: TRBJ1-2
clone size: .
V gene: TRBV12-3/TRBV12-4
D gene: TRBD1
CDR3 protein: CASRPNGQGYGYTF
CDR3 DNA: TGTGCCAGCAGACCTAACGGACAGGGGTATGGCTACACCTTC

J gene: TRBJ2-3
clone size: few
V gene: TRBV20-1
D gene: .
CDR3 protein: CSARDSTKSTDTQYF
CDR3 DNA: TGCAGTGCTAGAGATTCGACTAAATCCACAGATACGCAGTATTTT

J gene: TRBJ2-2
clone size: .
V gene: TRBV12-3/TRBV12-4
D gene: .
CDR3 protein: CASSPNGTIGELFF
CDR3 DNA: TGTGCCAGCAGTCCTAACGGGACGATCGGGGAGCTGTTTTTT

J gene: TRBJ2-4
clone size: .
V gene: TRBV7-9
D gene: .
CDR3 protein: CASSLGTVQRPALYF
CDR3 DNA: TGTGCCAGCAGCTTAGGAACGGTACAAAGACCAGCTCTGTACTTC

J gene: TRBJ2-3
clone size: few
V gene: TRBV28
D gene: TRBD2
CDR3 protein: CASTQREGFADTQYF
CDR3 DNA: TGTGCCAGCACCCAGCGGGAGGGCTTTGCAGATACGCAGTATTTT

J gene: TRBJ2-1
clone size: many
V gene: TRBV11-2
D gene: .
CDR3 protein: CASSLDRVAGVNNEQFF
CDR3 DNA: TGTGCCAGCAGCTTAGATCGGGTAGCTGGGGTGAACAATGAGCAGTTCTTC

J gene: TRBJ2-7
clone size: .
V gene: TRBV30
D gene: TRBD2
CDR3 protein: CAWSVGGSTYEQYF
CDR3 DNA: TGTGCCTGGAGTGTGGGGGGGTCCACCTACGAGCAGTACTTC

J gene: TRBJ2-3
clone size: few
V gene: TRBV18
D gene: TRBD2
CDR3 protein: CASSLAPGTSGSTDTQYF
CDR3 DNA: TGTGCCAGCTCACTAGCCCCCGGGACTAGCGGTTCCACAGATACGCAGTATTTT

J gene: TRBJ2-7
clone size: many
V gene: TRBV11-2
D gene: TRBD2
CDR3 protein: CASSLDSTSGSSYEQYF
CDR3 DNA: TGTGCCAGCAGCTTAGATTCGACTAGCGGCAGCTCCTACGAGCAGTACTTC

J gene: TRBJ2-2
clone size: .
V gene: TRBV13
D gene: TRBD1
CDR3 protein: CASSVDRANTGELFF
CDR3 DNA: TGTGCCAGCAGCGTCGACAGGGCGAACACCGGGGAGCTGTTTTTT

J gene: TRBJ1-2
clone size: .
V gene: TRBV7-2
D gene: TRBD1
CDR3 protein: CASSPIGGPSYGYTF
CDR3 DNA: TGTGCCAGCAGCCCTATAGGGGGCCCCAGCTATGGCTACACCTTC

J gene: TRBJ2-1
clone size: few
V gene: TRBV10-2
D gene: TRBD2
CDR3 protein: CASSEFPASGGEEQFF
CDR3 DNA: TGCGCCAGCAGTGAGTTCCCCGCTAGCGGGGGCGAGGAGCAGTTCTTC

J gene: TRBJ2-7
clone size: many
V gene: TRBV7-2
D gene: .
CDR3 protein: CASSSPTYSSYEQYF
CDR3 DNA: TGTGCCAGCAGCTCTCCGACGTACAGCTCCTACGAGCAGTACTTC

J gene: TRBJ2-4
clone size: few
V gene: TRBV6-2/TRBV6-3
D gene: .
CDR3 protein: CASSYEDRWNIQYF
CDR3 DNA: TGTGCCAGCAGTTACGAAGACAGGTGGAACATTCAGTACTTC

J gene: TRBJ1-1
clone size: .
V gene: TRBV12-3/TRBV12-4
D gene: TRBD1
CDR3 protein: CASSEIRGQGSFMNTEAFF
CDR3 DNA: TGTGCCAGCAGTGAAATTAGGGGACAGGGGTCTTTCATGAACACTGAAGCTTTCTTT

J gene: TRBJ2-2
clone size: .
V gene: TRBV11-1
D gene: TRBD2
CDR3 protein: CASSQLAGITGELFF
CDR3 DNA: TGTGCCAGCAGCCAACTAGCGGGAATCACCGGGGAGCTGTTTTTT

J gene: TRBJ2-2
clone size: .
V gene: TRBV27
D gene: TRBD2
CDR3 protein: CASSFRLAGAGELFF
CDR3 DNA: TGTGCCAGCAGTTTCAGACTAGCGGGAGCCGGGGAGCTGTTTTTT

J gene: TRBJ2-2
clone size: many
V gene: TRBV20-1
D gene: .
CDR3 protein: CSARSSRVTGELFF
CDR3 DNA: TGCAGTGCTAGATCTAGCCGGGTCACCGGGGAGCTGTTTTTT

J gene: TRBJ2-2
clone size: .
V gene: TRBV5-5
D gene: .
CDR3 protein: CASRGFGSDGELFF
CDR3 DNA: TGTGCCAGCAGAGGTTTTGGGTCCGACGGGGAGCTGTTTTTT

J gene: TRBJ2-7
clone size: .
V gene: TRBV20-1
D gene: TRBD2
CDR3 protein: CSARLALSYEQYF
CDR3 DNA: TGCAGTGCCCGACTAGCCCTCTCCTACGAGCAGTACTTC

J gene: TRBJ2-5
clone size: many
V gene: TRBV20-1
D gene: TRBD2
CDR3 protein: CSGVKREGLKTQYF
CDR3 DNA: TGCAGTGGCGTAAAGCGGGAGGGCCTCAAGACCCAGTACTTC

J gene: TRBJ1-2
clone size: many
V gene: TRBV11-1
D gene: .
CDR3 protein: CASSLEGALTGGYTF
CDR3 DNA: TGTGCCAGCAGCTTAGAAGGGGCCCTGACTGGTGGCTACACCTTC

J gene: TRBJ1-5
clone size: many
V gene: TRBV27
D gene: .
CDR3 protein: CASSSRTGNQPQHF
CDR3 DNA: TGTGCCAGCAGTTCCCGGACAGGCAATCAGCCCCAGCATTTT

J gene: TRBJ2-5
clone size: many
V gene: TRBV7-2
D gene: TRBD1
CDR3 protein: CASSLATGVQETQYF
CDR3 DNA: TGTGCCAGCAGCTTAGCGACAGGGGTTCAAGAGACCCAGTACTTC

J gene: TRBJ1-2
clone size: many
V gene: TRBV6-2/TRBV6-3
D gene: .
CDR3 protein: CASSLDVLYGYTF
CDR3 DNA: TGTGCCAGCAGTTTAGACGTACTATATGGCTACACCTTC

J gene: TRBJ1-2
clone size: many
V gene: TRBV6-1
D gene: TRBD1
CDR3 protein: CASSRTGGVGGYGYTF
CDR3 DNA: TGTGCCAGCAGCAGGACAGGGGGCGTAGGTGGCTATGGCTACACCTTC

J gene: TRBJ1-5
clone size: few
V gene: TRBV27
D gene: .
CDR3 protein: CASRRQYNQPQHF
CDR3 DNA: TGTGCCAGCAGACGACAGTACAATCAGCCCCAGCATTTT

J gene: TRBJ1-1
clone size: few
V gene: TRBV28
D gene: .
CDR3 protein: CASIGAGSGDTEAFF
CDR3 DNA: TGTGCCAGCATTGGGGCAGGGTCGGGGGACACTGAAGCTTTCTTT

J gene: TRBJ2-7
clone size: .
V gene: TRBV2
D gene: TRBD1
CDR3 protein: CASSRDRESVEQYF
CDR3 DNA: TGTGCCAGCAGTAGGGACAGGGAGTCCGTCGAGCAGTACTTC

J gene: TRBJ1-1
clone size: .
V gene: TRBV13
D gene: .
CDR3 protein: CASGHVGTAINLNTEAFF
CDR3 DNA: TGTGCCAGCGGCCACGTGGGGACTGCAATTAATTTGAACACTGAAGCTTTCTTT

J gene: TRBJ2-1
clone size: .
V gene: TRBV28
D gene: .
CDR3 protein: CASSLRDSFNEQFF
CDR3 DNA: TGTGCCAGCAGTTTAAGGGACTCCTTCAATGAGCAGTTCTTC

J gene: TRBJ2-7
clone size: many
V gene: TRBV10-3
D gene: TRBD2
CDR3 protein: CAIKGLAGGHEQYF
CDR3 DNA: TGTGCCATCAAGGGACTAGCGGGAGGTCACGAGCAGTACTTC

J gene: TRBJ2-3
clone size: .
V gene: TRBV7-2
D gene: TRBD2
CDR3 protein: CASSTAGRELVDTQYF
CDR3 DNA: TGTGCCAGCAGCACTGCAGGGAGGGAGTTGGTCGATACGCAGTATTTT

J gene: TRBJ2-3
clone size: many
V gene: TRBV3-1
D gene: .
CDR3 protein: CASSQESSYTDTQYF
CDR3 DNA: TGTGCCAGCAGCCAAGAATCTAGTTATACAGATACGCAGTATTTT

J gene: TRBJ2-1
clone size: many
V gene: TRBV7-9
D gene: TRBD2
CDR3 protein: CASLSIGGLAGYNEQFF
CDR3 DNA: TGTGCCAGCCTTAGTATCGGTGGACTAGCGGGGTACAATGAGCAGTTCTTC

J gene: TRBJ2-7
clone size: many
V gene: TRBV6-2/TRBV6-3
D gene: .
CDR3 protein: CASNAGHDYEQYF
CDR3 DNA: TGTGCCAGCAACGCAGGCCACGACTACGAGCAGTACTTC

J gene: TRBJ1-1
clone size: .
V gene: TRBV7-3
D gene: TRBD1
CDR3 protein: CASGLTGANTEAFF
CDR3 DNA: TGTGCCAGCGGCTTGACAGGGGCGAACACTGAAGCTTTCTTT

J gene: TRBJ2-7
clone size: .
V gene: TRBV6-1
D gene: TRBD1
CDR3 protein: CASGDRGADEQYF
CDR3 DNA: TGTGCCAGTGGGGACAGGGGGGCTGACGAGCAGTACTTC

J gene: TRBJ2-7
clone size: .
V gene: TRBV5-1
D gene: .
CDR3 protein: CASSLASSTGSHEQYF
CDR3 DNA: TGCGCCAGCAGCTTGGCATCGTCTACCGGGAGTCACGAGCAGTACTTC

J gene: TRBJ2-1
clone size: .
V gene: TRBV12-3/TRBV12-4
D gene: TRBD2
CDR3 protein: CASKGLAGGTSYNEQFF
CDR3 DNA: TGTGCCAGCAAGGGGCTAGCGGGAGGTACCTCCTACAATGAGCAGTTCTTC